These T cell receptor beta chains were read from a single sample in a study of blood T cell repertoires in COVID-19. Sequencing used immunoSEQ multiplex PCR; TCRdb keeps in-frame clones, though not all of them. The table has some 200,000 clones, approximately 80% seen once. Input material: peripheral blood. These receptors were taken from a woman at least 80 years old with COVID-19, enrolled during active disease. The CDR3 runs from the conserved cysteine through the conserved F or W. D genes are given only for firm matches. Only part of the rows carry a size: once, few, many, or a class if the clone is expanded.

d_call	v_call	clone_size	j_call	cdr3_nt	cdr3_aa
NA	TRBV6-6	NA	TRBJ1-1	TGTGCCAGCAGTCCTGTCGGCGGAAACACTGAAGCTTTCTTT	CASSPVGGNTEAFF
NA	TRBV10-3	NA	TRBJ2-5	TGTGCCATCAGTGACTCAGGGAAAGAGACCCAGTACTTC	CAISDSGKETQYF
TRBD1	TRBV2	NA	TRBJ2-5	TGTGCCAGCAGCGTACAGGGGGAGACCCAGTACTTC	CASSVQGETQYF
NA	TRBV7-9	NA	TRBJ2-5	TGTGCCAGCAGCTTAGGGCAGGGCCATGGGGAGACCCAGTACTTC	CASSLGQGHGETQYF
TRBD1	TRBV9	NA	TRBJ2-5	TGTGCCAGCAGCGTCTCGAACAGGGGAAGAGAGACCCAGTACTTC	CASSVSNRGRETQYF
NA	TRBV11-2	NA	TRBJ2-1	TGTGCCGGCAGCCCCGGACTTAAGGGTGAGCAGTTCTTC	CAGSPGLKGEQFF
TRBD1	TRBV12-3/TRBV12-4	NA	TRBJ2-7	TGTGCCAGCAGTTTCACAGGGGCCTACGAGCAGTACTTC	CASSFTGAYEQYF
TRBD2	TRBV3-1/TRBV3-2	NA	TRBJ2-3	TGTGCCAGCAGCTTCCGGGGGGTGGGCACAGATACGCAGTATTTT	CASSFRGVGTDTQYF
TRBD1	TRBV7-6	few	TRBJ1-3	TGTGCCAGCAGCTCCCCAGGGGGCGGATCATATGGAAACACCATATATTTT	CASSSPGGGSYGNTIYF
TRBD1	TRBV19	NA	TRBJ1-2	TGTGCCAGTAGTATTTTGCCTGGACAGGGAACCTATGGCTACACCTTC	CASSILPGQGTYGYTF
NA	TRBV18	NA	TRBJ2-7	TGTGCCAGCTCTACGACAAACTTTTACGAGCAGTACTTC	CASSTTNFYEQYF
TRBD1	TRBV6-1	NA	TRBJ1-5	TGTGCCAGCAGTGGGCAGATGGGACAGCGCAATCAGCCCCAGCATTTT	CASSGQMGQRNQPQHF
TRBD2	TRBV7-3	NA	TRBJ2-3	TGTGCCAGCAGCCCCCGTAGCGGGGGGGCACGAGATACGCAGTATTTT	CASSPRSGGARDTQYF
NA	TRBV5-8	NA	TRBJ2-2	TGTGCCAGCAGCAAACTGACGGGGACGAACACCGGGGAGCTGTTTTTT	CASSKLTGTNTGELFF
NA	TRBV4-1	NA	TRBJ1-1	TGCGCCAGCAGCCAAGAAAATGGCAGGGCAGCTTTCTTT	CASSQENGRAAFF
NA	TRBV5-1	NA	TRBJ1-5	TGCGCCAGCAGCTTGTCGCTACAGGGTTTTAATCAGCCCCAGCATTTT	CASSLSLQGFNQPQHF
TRBD1	TRBV3-1/TRBV3-2	NA	TRBJ1-2	TGTGCCAGCAGCCAGGAACCGGGACAGGGGGCGGTCACCTTC	CASSQEPGQGAVTF
NA	TRBV18	NA	TRBJ1-3	TGTGCCAGCTCACCCCCCGAAGGTAGGCGGCCCTCTGGAAACACCATATATTTT	CASSPPEGRRPSGNTIYF
TRBD1	TRBV18	NA	TRBJ1-3	TGTGCCAGCTCCCAGGGACAGAGCTCTGGAAACACCATATATTTT	CASSQGQSSGNTIYF
TRBD2	TRBV28	NA	TRBJ2-1	TGTGCCAGCAGTTCTAGCGGGAGGGCCTTTAATGAGCAGTTCTTC	CASSSSGRAFNEQFF
NA	TRBV24-1	NA	TRBJ2-5	TGTGCCACCAGTGATGGCAAAGAGACCCAGTACTTC	CATSDGKETQYF
NA	TRBV5-1	once	TRBJ2-1	TGCGCCAGCAGCTTGGCTAGCGTCTCCTACAATGAGCAGTTCTTC	CASSLASVSYNEQFF
TRBD1	TRBV18	NA	TRBJ1-1	TGTGCCAGCTCACGTCAGGGGGGCACTGAAGCTTTCTTT	CASSRQGGTEAFF
NA	TRBV18	NA	TRBJ1-1	TGTGCCAGCTCCCTCCGCAGGGACACTGAAGCTTTCTTT	CASSLRRDTEAFF
NA	TRBV6-5	NA	TRBJ2-2	TGTGCCAGCAGTAGCGTGGCCAACACCGGGGAGCTGTTTTTT	CASSSVANTGELFF
TRBD1	TRBV19	once	TRBJ1-1	TGTGCCAGTAGTGAACGCCAGGGGGCGGTGAGTCAAACTGAAGCTTTCTTT	CASSERQGAVSQTEAFF
TRBD1	TRBV5-4	NA	TRBJ2-7	TGTGCCAGCAGCTCCGAGCGGGACAGGGTTAACGAGCAGTACTTC	CASSSERDRVNEQYF
NA	TRBV5-1	NA	TRBJ2-7	TGCGCCAGCAGCTTGAGTGTCGAGGGCGGCGAGCAGTACTTC	CASSLSVEGGEQYF
TRBD1	TRBV6-5	NA	TRBJ1-4	TGTGCCAGCAGGAAGACAGGGGGTGATGAAAAACTGTTTTTT	CASRKTGGDEKLFF
TRBD1	TRBV6-5	NA	TRBJ1-2	TGTGCCAGTACCCAAGGGGGACAGCTCTATGGCTACACCTTC	CASTQGGQLYGYTF
NA	TRBV5-6	NA	TRBJ1-1	TGTGCCAGCAGCTTGGCCCCAGGGGCCAACACTGAAGCTTTCTTT	CASSLAPGANTEAFF
TRBD2	TRBV9	NA	TRBJ2-7	TGTGCCAGCAGCGTCGGACTAGGTCTCTACGAGCAGTACTTC	CASSVGLGLYEQYF
TRBD2	TRBV18	NA	TRBJ2-7	TGTGCCAGCTCACCAGGACTAGCGGGGGCCTCCTACGAGCAGTACTTC	CASSPGLAGASYEQYF
NA	TRBV6-5	few	TRBJ1-1	TGTGCCAGCAGACTAGACCCTAACACTGAAGCTTTCTTT	CASRLDPNTEAFF
TRBD2	TRBV5-1	NA	TRBJ2-3	TGCGCCAGCAGCTTGGGAGCGGGGTTGAAGGTGGATACGCAGTATTTT	CASSLGAGLKVDTQYF
NA	TRBV5-4	NA	TRBJ2-2	TGTGCCACCACGGTCGTCCCACGGGACACCTCGAGGACCGGGGAGCTGTTTTTT	CATTVVPRDTSRTGELFF
TRBD2	TRBV5-4	NA	TRBJ2-7	TGTGCCAGCAGCCCTCCGGGAGCGGGAGACTACGAGCAGTACTTC	CASSPPGAGDYEQYF
TRBD1	TRBV5-4	NA	TRBJ1-2	TGTGCCAGCAGCCCCGAGACAGGGATCTATGGCTACACCTTC	CASSPETGIYGYTF
NA	TRBV6-5	NA	TRBJ2-7	TGTGCCAGCACCCAAAGCCCCTACGAGCAGTACTTC	CASTQSPYEQYF
NA	TRBV19	NA	TRBJ1-5	TGTGCCAGTAGTATGGCGGGTCGTTCGGGCAATCAGCCCCAGCATTTT	CASSMAGRSGNQPQHF
NA	TRBV6-5	once	TRBJ1-1	TGTGCCAGCAGCTTCAGGGTATCGAACACTGAAGCTTTCTTT	CASSFRVSNTEAFF
TRBD1	TRBV28	NA	TRBJ2-3	TGTGCCAGCAGTTTGGGGGGACAGGGGACAGATACGCAGTATTTT	CASSLGGQGTDTQYF
NA	TRBV7-3	NA	TRBJ2-3	TGTGCCAGCAGCCTGTGGGGCAGCACAGATACGCAGTATTTT	CASSLWGSTDTQYF
TRBD1	TRBV9	few	TRBJ1-2	TGTGCCAGCAGCGTAGGTCAGGGGGCAAAAGTCGGTTATGGCTACACCTTC	CASSVGQGAKVGYGYTF
NA	TRBV11-2	NA	TRBJ1-4	TGTGCCAGCAGCTTAGTTCAGGATGAAAAACTGTTTTTT	CASSLVQDEKLFF
TRBD1	TRBV5-1	NA	TRBJ1-3	TGCGCCAGCAGCGCAACAGGGGCCTCTGGAAACACCATATATTTT	CASSATGASGNTIYF
NA	TRBV6-1	NA	TRBJ1-1	TGTGCCAGCAGTGAAGGTCTAAACACTGAAGCTTTCTTT	CASSEGLNTEAFF
TRBD1	TRBV6-1	NA	TRBJ1-2	TGTGCCAGCAGTGAGGACAGGGCCGTTGGCTACACCTTC	CASSEDRAVGYTF
NA	TRBV29-1	NA	TRBJ1-2	TGCAGCGTTGAGTGGGGGGACTATGGCTACACCTTC	CSVEWGDYGYTF
TRBD1	TRBV12-3/TRBV12-4	NA	TRBJ2-7	TGTGCCAGCAGGACAGGGGGGTACGAGCAGTACTTC	CASRTGGYEQYF
NA	TRBV7-9	once	TRBJ2-7	TGTGCCAGCAGCGCGGGAGGGGGGGACAGGCCCCTCGAGCAGTACTTC	CASSAGGGDRPLEQYF
NA	TRBV5-1	NA	TRBJ1-2	TGCGCCAGCAGCTTAGATACAGGAAACTATGGCTACACCTTC	CASSLDTGNYGYTF
TRBD2	TRBV7-2	NA	TRBJ2-1	TGTGCCAGCAGCTTTATAGCGGGAGGGCGGGGTGAGCAGTTCTTC	CASSFIAGGRGEQFF
NA	TRBV27	NA	TRBJ1-1	TGTGCCAGCAGTTTGAGTGGGGGGGTTGGCACTGAAGCTTTCTTT	CASSLSGGVGTEAFF
NA	TRBV13	NA	TRBJ1-1	TGTGCCAGTCGCCTCGGGGGGAGCATGAACACTGAAGCTTTCTTT	CASRLGGSMNTEAFF
NA	TRBV3-1/TRBV3-2	NA	TRBJ2-6	TGTGCCAGCAGCCAAGAGGGGGCTACCTCTGGGGCCAACGTCCTGACTTTC	CASSQEGATSGANVLTF
TRBD2	TRBV2	few	TRBJ2-2	TGTGCCAGCAGCCCCAGCGGGAGTAGTGGCACCGGGGAGCTGTTTTTT	CASSPSGSSGTGELFF
TRBD2	TRBV5-1	NA	TRBJ2-3	TGCGCCAGCAGCTGGACTAGTCGGAGCACAGATACGCAGTATTTT	CASSWTSRSTDTQYF
NA	TRBV4-1	NA	TRBJ1-2	TGCGCCAGCAGCCAAGATCCCGGCGGGGGGCGGCGAGGCTACACCTTC	CASSQDPGGGRRGYTF
NA	TRBV29-1	once	TRBJ2-2	TGCAGCGCTGACAAGAACACCGGGGAGCTGTTTTTT	CSADKNTGELFF